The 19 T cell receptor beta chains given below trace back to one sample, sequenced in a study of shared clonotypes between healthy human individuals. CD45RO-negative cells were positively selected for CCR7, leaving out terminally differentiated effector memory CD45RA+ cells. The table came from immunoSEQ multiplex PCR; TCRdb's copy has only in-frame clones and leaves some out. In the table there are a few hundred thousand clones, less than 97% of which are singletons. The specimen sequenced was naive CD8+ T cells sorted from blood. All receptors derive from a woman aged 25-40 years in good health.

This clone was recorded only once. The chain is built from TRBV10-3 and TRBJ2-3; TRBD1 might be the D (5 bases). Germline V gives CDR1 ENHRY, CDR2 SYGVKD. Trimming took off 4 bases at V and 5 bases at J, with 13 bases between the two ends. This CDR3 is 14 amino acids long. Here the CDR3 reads CAISGETGVDTQYF. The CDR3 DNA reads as TGTGCCATCAGTGGGGAAACAGGCGTAGATACGCAGTATTTT.

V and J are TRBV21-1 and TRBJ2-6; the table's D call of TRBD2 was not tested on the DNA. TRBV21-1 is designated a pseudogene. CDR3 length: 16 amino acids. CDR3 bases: TGTGCCAGCAGCAAATGGGGCGGGGACCGGGCCAACGTCCTGACTTTC. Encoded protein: CASSKWGGDRANVLTF.

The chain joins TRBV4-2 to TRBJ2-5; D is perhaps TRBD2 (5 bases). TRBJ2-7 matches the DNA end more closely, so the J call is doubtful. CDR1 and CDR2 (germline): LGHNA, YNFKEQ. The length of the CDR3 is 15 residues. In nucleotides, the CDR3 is TGTGCCAGCAGCCAAGAGGAGGCCGCAACCTACGAGCAGTACTTC. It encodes CASSQEEAATYEQYF.

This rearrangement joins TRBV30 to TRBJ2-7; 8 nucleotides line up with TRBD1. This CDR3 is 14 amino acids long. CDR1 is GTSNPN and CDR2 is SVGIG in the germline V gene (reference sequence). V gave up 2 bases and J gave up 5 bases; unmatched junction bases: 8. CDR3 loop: CAWSPGQGGHEQYF. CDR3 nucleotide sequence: TGTGCCTGGAGTCCCGGACAGGGCGGCCACGAGCAGTACTTC.

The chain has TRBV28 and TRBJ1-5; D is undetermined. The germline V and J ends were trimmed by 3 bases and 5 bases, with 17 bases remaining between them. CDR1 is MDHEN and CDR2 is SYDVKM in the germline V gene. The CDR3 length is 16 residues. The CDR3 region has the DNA TGTGCCAGCAGTTTTACACACGGCCAGATTTATCAGCCCCAGCATTTT. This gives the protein CASSFTHGQIYQPQHF. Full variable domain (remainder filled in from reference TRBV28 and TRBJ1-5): DVKVTQSSRYLVKRTGEKVFLECVQDMDHENMFWYRQDPGLGLRLIYFSYDVKMKEKGDIPEGYSVSREKKERFSLILESASTNQTSMYLCASSFTHGQIYQPQHFGDGTRLSIL.

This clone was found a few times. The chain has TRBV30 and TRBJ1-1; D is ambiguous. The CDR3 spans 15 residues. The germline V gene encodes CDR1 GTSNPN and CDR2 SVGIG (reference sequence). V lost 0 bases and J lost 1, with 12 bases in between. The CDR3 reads CAWSVGISGNTEAFF. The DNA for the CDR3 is TGTGCCTGGAGTGTGGGAATTTCGGGGAACACTGAAGCTTTCTTT.

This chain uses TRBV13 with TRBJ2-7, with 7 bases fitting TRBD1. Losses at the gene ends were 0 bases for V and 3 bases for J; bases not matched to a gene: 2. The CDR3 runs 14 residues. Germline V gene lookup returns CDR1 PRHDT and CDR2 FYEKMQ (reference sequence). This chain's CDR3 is CASSLGTGYYEQYF. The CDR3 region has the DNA TGTGCCAGCAGCTTAGGGACAGGGTACTACGAGCAGTACTTC.

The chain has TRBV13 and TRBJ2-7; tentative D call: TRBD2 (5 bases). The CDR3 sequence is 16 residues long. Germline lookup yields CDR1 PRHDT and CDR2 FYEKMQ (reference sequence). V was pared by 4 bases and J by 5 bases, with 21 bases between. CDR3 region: CASSYQPRSSTDEQYF. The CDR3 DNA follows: TGTGCCAGCAGCTACCAACCGAGGTCTAGCACTGACGAGCAGTACTTC.

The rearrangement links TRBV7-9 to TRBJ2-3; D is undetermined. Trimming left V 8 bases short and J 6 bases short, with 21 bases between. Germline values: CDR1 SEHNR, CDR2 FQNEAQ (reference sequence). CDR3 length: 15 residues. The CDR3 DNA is TGTGCCAGCGAATCGGTCGGCAGCTTTGGCGATACGCAGTATTTT. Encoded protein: CASESVGSFGDTQYF.

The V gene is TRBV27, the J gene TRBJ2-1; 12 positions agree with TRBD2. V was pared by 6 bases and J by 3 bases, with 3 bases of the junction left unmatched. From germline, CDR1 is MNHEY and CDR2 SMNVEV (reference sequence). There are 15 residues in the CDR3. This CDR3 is CASRLAGGNYNEQFF. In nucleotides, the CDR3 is TGTGCCAGCAGGCTAGCGGGAGGGAACTACAATGAGCAGTTCTTC.

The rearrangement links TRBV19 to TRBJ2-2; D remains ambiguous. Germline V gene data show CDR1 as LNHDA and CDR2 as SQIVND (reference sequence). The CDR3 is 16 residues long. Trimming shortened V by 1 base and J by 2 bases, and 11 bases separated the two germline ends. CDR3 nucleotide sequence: TGTGCCAGTAGTATAGGCGGCCCTTTTAACACCGGGGAGCTGTTTTTT. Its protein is CASSIGGPFNTGELFF.

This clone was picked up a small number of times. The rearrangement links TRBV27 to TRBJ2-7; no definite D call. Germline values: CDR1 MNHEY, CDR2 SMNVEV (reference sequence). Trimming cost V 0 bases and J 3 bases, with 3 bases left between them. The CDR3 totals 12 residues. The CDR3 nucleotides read TGTGCCAGCAGTTTATCGCACTACGAGCAGTACTTC. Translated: CASSLSHYEQYF.

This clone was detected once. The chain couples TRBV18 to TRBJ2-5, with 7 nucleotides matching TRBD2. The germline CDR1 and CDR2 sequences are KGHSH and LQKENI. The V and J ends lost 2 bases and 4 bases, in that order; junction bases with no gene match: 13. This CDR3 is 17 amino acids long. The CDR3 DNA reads TGTGCCAGCTCACCAAGGTCCGGGAGGCAGGGTGCAGAGACCCAGTACTTC. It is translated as CASSPRSGRQGAETQYF.

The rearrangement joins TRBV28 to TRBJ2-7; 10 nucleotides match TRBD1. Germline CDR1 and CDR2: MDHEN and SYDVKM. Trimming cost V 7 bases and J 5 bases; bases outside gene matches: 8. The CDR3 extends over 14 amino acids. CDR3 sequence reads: CASTRTGGAHEQYF. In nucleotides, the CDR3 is TGTGCCAGCACCCGGACAGGGGGGGCCCACGAGCAGTACTTC.

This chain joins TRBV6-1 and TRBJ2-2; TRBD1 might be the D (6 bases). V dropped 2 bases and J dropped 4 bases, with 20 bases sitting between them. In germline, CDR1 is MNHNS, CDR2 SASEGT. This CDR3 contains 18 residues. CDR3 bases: TGTGCCAGCAGTGAACCTGGGGACAACTGGTCAGGCACCGGGGAGCTGTTTTTT. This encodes CASSEPGDNWSGTGELFF.

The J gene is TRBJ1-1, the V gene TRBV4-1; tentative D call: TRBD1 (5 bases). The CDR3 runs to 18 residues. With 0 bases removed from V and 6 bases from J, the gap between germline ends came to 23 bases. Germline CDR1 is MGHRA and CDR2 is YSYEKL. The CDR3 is CASSQESGVAPPGAEAFF. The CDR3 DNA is TGCGCCAGCAGCCAAGAATCGGGGGTGGCTCCCCCCGGCGCTGAAGCTTTCTTT.

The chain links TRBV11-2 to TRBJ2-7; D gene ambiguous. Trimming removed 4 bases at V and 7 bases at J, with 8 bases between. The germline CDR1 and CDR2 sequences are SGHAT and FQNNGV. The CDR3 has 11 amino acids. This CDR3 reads CASSSVGEQYF. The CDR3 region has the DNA TGTGCCAGCAGCTCAGTGGGGGAGCAGTACTTC.

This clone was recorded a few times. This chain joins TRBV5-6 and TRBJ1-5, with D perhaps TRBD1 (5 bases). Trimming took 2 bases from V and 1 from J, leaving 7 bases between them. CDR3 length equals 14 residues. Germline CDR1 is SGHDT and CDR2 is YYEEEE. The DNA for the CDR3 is TGTGCCAGCAGCTTCCGGGACAGCAATCAGCCCCAGCATTTT. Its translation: CASSFRDSNQPQHF.

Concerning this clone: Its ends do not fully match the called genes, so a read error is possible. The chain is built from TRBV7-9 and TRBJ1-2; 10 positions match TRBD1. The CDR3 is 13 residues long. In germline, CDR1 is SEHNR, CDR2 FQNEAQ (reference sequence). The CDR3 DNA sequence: TGCTTACTGAGGACAGGGGGGATCTATGGCTACACCTTC. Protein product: CLLRTGGIYGYTF.